This T cell receptor (beta chain) was retrieved from a study of T cell clonality in common variable immunodeficiency. General observations from the study: Fewer deletions and N-nucleotide insertions were reportedly seen in common variable immunodeficiency TCR beta sequences.

Generated by immunoSEQ multiplex PCR, the TCRdb table keeps only in-frame clones and is missing some. Observed in the sample are approximately 50,000 clones, none of them singletons. The V gene's germline CDR1 is SEHNR and CDR2 FQNEAQ (reference sequence). This CDR3 has 13 residues. V shed 7 bases and J shed 3 bases, with 12 bases lying between them. In this sample, this clone turned up many times. As yet, its antigen is unknown. The read comes to an end 3 residues before the CDR3 does, leaving the germline J gene to fill in the end. This TCR came from a person aged 18 to 70 in good health. The sequencing sample was made of peripheral blood mononuclear cells. The chain carries TRBV7-9 and TRBJ1-1, with no clear D. The CDR3 sequence: CASILLGDTEAFF. Partial CDR3 DNA: TGTGCCAGCATCCTCCTCGGGGACACTGAA.